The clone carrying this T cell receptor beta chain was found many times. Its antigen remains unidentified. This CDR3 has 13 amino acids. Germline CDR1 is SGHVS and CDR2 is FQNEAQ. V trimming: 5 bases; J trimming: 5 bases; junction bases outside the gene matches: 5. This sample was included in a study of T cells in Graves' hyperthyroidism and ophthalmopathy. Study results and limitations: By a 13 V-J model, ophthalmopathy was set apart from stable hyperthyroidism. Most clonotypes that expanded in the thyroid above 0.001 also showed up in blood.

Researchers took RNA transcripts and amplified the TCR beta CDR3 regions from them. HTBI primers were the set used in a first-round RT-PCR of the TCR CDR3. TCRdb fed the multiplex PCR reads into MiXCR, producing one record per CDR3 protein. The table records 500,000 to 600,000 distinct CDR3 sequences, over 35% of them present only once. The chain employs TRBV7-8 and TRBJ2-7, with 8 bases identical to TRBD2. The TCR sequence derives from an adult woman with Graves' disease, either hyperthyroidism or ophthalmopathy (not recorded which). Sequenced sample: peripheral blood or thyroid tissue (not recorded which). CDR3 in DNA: TGTGCCAGCAGCCACGGGACTAGGAACGAGCAGTACTTC. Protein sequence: CASSHGTRNEQYF.